This TCR beta chain is from a study of cytomegalovirus exposure and HLA in healthy donors. PCR involved 60 Vbeta and 13 Jbeta primers. Libraries were prepared by immunoSEQ multiplex PCR; TCRdb keeps only in-frame clonotypes and omits some of them. This table holds some 160,000 clones, roughly four fifths found once. Germline CDR1 reads SEHNR; CDR2 reads FQNEAQ (reference sequence). The ends lost 5 bases at V and 5 bases at J; junction bases unmatched: 6. This CDR3 has 15 amino acids. Sequenced input: PBMCs. The receptor comes from a woman in her thirties or forties in good health and CMV-seronegative. This rearrangement joins TRBV7-9 to TRBJ1-4; 9 bases fit TRBD1. CDR3 in DNA: TGTGCCAGCAGCCAAAGACAGGGGGTCAATGAAAAACTGTTTTTT. Translated: CASSQRQGVNEKLFF.